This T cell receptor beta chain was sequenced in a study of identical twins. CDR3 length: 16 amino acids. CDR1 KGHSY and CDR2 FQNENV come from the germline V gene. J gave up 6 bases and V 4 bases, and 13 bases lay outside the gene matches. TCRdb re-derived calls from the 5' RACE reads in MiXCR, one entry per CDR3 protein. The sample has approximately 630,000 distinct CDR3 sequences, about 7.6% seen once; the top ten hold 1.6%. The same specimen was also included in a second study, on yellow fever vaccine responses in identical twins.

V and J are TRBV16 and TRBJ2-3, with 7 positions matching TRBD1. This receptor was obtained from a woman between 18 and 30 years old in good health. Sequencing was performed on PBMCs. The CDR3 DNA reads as TGTGCCAGCAGCCCCCACCCGACAGGGCATGGCGATACGCAGTATTTT. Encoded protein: CASSPHPTGHGDTQYF.